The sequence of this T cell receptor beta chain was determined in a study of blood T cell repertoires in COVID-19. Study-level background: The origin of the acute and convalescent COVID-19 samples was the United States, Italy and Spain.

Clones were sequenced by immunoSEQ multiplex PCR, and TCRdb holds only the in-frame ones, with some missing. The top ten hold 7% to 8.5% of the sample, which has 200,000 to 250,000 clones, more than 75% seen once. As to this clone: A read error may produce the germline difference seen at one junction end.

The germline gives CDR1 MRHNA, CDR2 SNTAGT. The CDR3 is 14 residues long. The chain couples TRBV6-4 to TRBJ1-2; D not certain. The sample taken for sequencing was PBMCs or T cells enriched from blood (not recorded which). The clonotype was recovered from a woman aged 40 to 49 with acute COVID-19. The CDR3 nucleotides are TGTGCCAGCAGTAACTCCGGAGGAGTCTATGGCTACACCTTC. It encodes CASSNSGGVYGYTF.